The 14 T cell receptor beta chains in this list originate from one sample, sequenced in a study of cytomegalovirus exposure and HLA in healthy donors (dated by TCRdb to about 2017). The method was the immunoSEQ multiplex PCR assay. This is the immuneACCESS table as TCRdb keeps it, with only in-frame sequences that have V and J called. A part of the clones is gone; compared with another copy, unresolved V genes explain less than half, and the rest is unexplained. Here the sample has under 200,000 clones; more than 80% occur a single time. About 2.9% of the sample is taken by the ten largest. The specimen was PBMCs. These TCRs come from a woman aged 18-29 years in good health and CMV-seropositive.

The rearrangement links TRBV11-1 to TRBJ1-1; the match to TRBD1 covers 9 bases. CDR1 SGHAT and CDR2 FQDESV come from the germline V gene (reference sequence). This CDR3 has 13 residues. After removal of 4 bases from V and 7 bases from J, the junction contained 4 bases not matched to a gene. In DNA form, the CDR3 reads TGTGCCAGCAGCTCGGACAGGGGAAATGAAGCTTTCTTT. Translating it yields CASSSDRGNEAFF. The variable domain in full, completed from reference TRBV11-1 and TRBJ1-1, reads EAEVAQSPRYKITEKSQAVAFWCDPISGHATLYWYRQILGQGPELLVQFQDESVVDDSQLPKDRFSAERLKGVDSTLKIQPAELGDSAMYLCASSSDRGNEAFFGQGTRLTVV.

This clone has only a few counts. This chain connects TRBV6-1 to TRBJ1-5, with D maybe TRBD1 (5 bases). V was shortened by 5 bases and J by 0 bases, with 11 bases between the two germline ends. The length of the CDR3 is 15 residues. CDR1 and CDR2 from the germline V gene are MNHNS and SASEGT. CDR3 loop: CASSTYGGSNQPQHF. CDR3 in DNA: TGTGCCAGCAGTACCTACGGGGGTAGCAATCAGCCCCAGCATTTT.

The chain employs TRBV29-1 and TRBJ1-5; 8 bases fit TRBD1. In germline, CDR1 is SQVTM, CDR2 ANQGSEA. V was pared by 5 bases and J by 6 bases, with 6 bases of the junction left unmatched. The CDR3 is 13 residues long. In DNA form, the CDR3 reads TGCAGCGTTCGCCAGGGGGCTGGTCAGCCCCAGCATTTT. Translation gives CSVRQGAGQPQHF.

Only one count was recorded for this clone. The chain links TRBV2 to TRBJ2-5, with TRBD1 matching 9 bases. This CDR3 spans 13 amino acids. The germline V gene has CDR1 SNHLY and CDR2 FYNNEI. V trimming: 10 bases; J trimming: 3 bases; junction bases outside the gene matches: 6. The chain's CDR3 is CATVDRGKETQYF. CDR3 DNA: TGTGCCACAGTGGACAGGGGTAAAGAGACCCAGTACTTC.

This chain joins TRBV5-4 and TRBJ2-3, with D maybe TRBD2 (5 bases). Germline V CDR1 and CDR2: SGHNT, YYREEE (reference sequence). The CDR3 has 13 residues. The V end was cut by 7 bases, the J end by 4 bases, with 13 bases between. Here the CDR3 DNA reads TGTGCCAGCCACCCAACGGGGTCAGATACGCAGTATTTT. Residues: CASHPTGSDTQYF.

The CDR3 is CASSKGASYNEQFF. The CDR3 region has the DNA TGTGCCAGCAGTAAGGGGGCCTCCTACAATGAGCAGTTCTTC. V usage is TRBV6-5 and J usage is TRBJ2-1, with 7 bases matching TRBD1. Germline V gene data show CDR1 as MNHEY and CDR2 as SVGAGI. The CDR3 runs to 14 residues. Unmatched junction bases numbered 1, after V lost 5 bases and J lost 0 bases.

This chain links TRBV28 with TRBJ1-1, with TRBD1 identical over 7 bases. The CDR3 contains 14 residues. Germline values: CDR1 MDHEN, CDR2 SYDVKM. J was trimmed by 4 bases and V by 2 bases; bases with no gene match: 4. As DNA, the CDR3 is TGTGCCAGCAGTTTAATCGAGGGGGCCACTGAAGCTTTCTTT. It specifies CASSLIEGATEAFF. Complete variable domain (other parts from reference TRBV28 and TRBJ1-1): DVKVTQSSRYLVKRTGEKVFLECVQDMDHENMFWYRQDPGLGLRLIYFSYDVKMKEKGDIPEGYSVSREKKERFSLILESASTNQTSMYLCASSLIEGATEAFFGQGTRLTVV.

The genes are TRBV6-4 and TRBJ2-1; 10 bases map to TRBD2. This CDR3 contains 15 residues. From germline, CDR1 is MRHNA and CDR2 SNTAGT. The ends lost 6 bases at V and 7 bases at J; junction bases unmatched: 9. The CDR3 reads CASRPAGGPGNEQFF. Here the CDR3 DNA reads TGTGCCAGCAGACCAGCGGGAGGGCCAGGTAATGAGCAGTTCTTC.

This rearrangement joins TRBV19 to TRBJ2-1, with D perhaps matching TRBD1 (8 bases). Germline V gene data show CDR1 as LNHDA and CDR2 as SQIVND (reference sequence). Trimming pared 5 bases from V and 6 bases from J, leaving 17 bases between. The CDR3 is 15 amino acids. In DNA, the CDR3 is TGTGCCAGTAGTCCCACAGGGGGAGGGGGCAATGAGCAGTTCTTC. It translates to CASSPTGGGGNEQFF.

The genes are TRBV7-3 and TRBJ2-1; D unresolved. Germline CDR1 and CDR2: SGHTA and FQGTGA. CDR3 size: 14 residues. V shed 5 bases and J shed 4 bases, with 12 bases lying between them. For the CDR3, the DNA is TGTGCCAGCAGCCCCCCGGGTCGGTACAATGAGCAGTTCTTC. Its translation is CASSPPGRYNEQFF.

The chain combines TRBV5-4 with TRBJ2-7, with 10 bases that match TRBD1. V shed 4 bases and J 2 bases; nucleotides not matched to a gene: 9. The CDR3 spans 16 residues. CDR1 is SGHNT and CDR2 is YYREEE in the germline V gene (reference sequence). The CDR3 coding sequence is TGTGCCAGCAGCCGAGGGACAGGGGAGCCGGCCTACGAGCAGTACTTC. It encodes CASSRGTGEPAYEQYF.

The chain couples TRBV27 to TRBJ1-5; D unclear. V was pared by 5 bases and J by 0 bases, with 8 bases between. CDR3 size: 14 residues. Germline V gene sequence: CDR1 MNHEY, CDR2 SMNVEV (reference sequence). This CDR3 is CASSPEDSNQPQHF. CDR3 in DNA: TGTGCCAGCAGTCCAGAGGATAGCAATCAGCCCCAGCATTTT.

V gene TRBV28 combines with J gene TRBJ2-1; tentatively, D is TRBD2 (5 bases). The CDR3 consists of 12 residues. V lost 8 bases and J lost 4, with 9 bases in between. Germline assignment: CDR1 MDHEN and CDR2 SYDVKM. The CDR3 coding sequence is TGTGCCAGCTGGGAGCGGTACAATGAGCAGTTCTTC. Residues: CASWERYNEQFF.

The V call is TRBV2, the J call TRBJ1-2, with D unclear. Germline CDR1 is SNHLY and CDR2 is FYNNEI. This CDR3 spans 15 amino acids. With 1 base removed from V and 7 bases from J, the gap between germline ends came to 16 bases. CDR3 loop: CASSEVRSAASGYTF. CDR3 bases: TGTGCCAGCAGTGAAGTCCGTTCCGCGGCGAGTGGCTACACCTTC.